The 16 T cell receptor beta chains listed next were all sequenced from one sample in a study of spatial heterogeneity in lung cancer. Their target antigens are unknown. Time point: sample taken at primary tumor resection. Study results and caveats: Tumor mutation count correlated with how many alpha and beta TCRs expanded intratumorally.

Using its own MiXCR run on the 5' RACE reads, TCRdb lists one record per CDR3 protein. The data contain approximately 7,000 distinct CDR3 sequences, around 3% of them seen just once; the ten biggest clones take up over 20%. The sample in question was lung tumor tissue, obtained at surgery. The receptors derive from a male donor with early-stage non-small cell lung cancer.

The chain joins TRBV10-2 to TRBJ2-3, with TRBD2 matching 13 bases. J gave up 2 bases and V 6 bases, and 11 bases lay outside the gene matches. Germline CDR1 WSHSY, CDR2 SAAADI. This CDR3 contains 18 residues. The CDR3: CASSPGLAGAPPTDTQYF. In DNA, the CDR3 is TGCGCCAGCAGCCCCGGACTAGCGGGGGCACCCCCCACAGATACGCAGTATTTT.

This clonotype was recorded many times. The rearrangement uses TRBV5-1 and TRBJ2-1; TRBD2 aligns across 7 bases. Germline-derived CDR1 and CDR2 are SGHRS and YFSETQ. The CDR3 is 13 residues long. V lost 3 bases to trimming and J lost 5 bases; unmatched junction nucleotides: 2. DNA for the CDR3: TGCGCCAGCAGCTGGGGGGGGAACAATGAGCAGTTCTTC. Encoded protein: CASSWGGNNEQFF.

This clonotype was seen repeatedly, ten times or more. V usage is TRBV7-2 and J usage is TRBJ2-7; perhaps TRBD1 as D (6 bases). The CDR3 extends over 17 amino acids. Germline V gives CDR1 SGHTA, CDR2 FQGNSA. Trimming cost V 1 base and J 0 bases, with 16 bases left between them. CDR3: CASSLGTAFFSSYEQYF. The DNA for the CDR3 is TGTGCCAGCAGCTTAGGGACAGCCTTTTTTTCCTCCTACGAGCAGTACTTC. Looking up the rest from reference TRBV7-2 and TRBJ2-7 gives the full variable domain: GAGVSQSPSNKVTEKGKDVELRCDPISGHTALYWYRQSLGQGLEFLIYFQGNSAPDKSGLPSDRFSAERTGGSVSTLTIQRTQQEDSAVYLCASSLGTAFFSSYEQYFGPGTRLTVT.

This clonotype is large in the sample. The CDR3 reads CASSFKREAKGNIQYF. DNA for the CDR3: TGTGCCAGCAGTTTTAAGCGGGAGGCGAAAGGGAACATTCAGTACTTC. This rearrangement joins TRBV12-3 or TRBV12-4 to TRBJ2-4; 9 nucleotides match TRBD2. This CDR3 spans 16 amino acids. V lost 3 bases and J lost 7; bases outside the gene matches: 10.

This clonotype was counted at least ten times. This chain uses TRBV12-3 or TRBV12-4 with TRBJ1-1; D unresolved. The CDR3 length is 14 residues. V lost 6 bases and J lost 1, with 12 bases in between. The CDR3 DNA follows: TGTGCCAGCAGGATGGACGGTAGGAACACTGAAGCTTTCTTT. Its protein is CASRMDGRNTEAFF.

This clonotype was seen many times. V usage is TRBV27 and J usage is TRBJ2-2, with TRBD1 matching over 12 bases. Trimming at V came to 2 bases and at J to 4 bases, leaving 2 bases not matched to a gene. Germline values: CDR1 MNHEY, CDR2 SMNVEV (reference sequence). This CDR3 has 16 residues. CDR3 sequence: CASSLGTGGGTGELFF. The CDR3 nucleotides are TGTGCCAGCAGTTTAGGGACAGGGGGCGGCACCGGGGAGCTGTTTTTT.

This clonotype showed up many times. The V call is TRBV10-2, the J call TRBJ2-2; D is ambiguous. Germline lookup yields CDR1 WSHSY and CDR2 SAAADI. This CDR3 contains 13 residues. V shed 5 bases and J shed 6 bases, with 10 bases lying between them. The DNA of the CDR3 is TGCGCCAGCAGTCTGGGATTTGCCGGGGAGCTGTTTTTT. It translates to CASSLGFAGELFF.

This clonotype was counted many times. This chain joins TRBV19 and TRBJ1-2, with unresolved D. This CDR3 has 15 residues. Germline CDR1 reads LNHDA; CDR2 reads SQIVND (reference sequence). Trimming took off 4 bases at V and 4 bases at J, with 16 bases between the two ends. CDR3 protein: CASSSPGRPSYGYTF. DNA of the CDR3: TGTGCCAGTAGTAGCCCGGGGAGGCCCAGCTATGGCTACACCTTC.

This clonotype was picked up many times. The rearrangement links TRBV5-5 to TRBJ2-5; D is undetermined. This CDR3 contains 14 residues. Germline V gene data show CDR1 as SGHKS and CDR2 as YYEKEE (reference sequence). The V end was cut by 3 bases, the J end by 2 bases, with 11 bases between. CDR3 coding DNA: TGTGCCAGCAGCTCCCCTCCAGCGCAAGAGACCCAGTACTTC. Its protein is CASSSPPAQETQYF.

In this sample, this clonotype is medium-sized. This chain joins TRBV5-1 and TRBJ1-1, with 7 bases identical to TRBD1. Germline assignment: CDR1 SGHRS and CDR2 YFSETQ. The CDR3 has 14 amino acids. V lost 2 bases to trimming and J lost 1 base; unmatched junction nucleotides: 2. This chain's CDR3 is CASSFRGRNTEAFF. CDR3 in DNA: TGCGCCAGCAGCTTCAGGGGGAGGAACACTGAAGCTTTCTTT.

This clonotype has a count of ten or more. The chain combines TRBV7-3 with TRBJ2-2; D ambiguous. Germline V gives CDR1 SGHTA, CDR2 FQGTGA. The CDR3 runs 14 residues. V dropped 5 bases and J dropped 0 bases, with 7 bases sitting between them. The CDR3 reads CASSATTNTGELFF. For the CDR3, the DNA is TGTGCCAGCAGCGCTACTACGAACACCGGGGAGCTGTTTTTT.

J is TRBJ2-7 and V is TRBV5-5, with D possibly TRBD1 on 6 matching bases. The V end was cut by 0 bases, the J end by 2 bases, with 9 bases between. The germline gives CDR1 SGHKS, CDR2 YYEKEE (reference sequence). The CDR3 runs 14 residues. The CDR3 DNA is TGTGCCAGCAGCTTGGCGGCAGGGGCCTACGAGCAGTACTTC. Translation gives CASSLAAGAYEQYF.

This clonotype is termed medium-sized. This rearrangement joins TRBV29-1 to TRBJ2-3; either TRBD1 or TRBD2 may fit D (6 bases each). The CDR3 runs to 13 residues. Germline assignment: CDR1 SQVTM and CDR2 ANQGSEA. CDR3 sequence (DNA): TGCAGGGTGGGACTGAGGGGGTCAGATACGCAGTATTTT. It yields the protein CRVGLRGSDTQYF.

This clonotype was seen repeatedly, ten times or more. The chain uses TRBV10-3 and TRBJ2-3; the match to TRBD1 covers 7 bases. The CDR3 is 14 residues long. CDR1 ENHRY and CDR2 SYGVKD come from the germline V gene. V dropped 8 bases and J dropped 5; count of bases not matched to a gene: 10. DNA of the CDR3: TGTGCCATCGGTCGACAGGGTAGGGAAGATACGCAGTATTTT. It specifies CAIGRQGREDTQYF.

Comment on this clonotype: Since a much larger clone is just one base distant, this may be a read error. The CDR3 is CASSYSAAPDGYNF. The CDR3 region has the DNA TGTGCCAGCAGTTACTCGGCCGCTCCCGATGGCTACAACTTC. J is TRBJ1-2 and V is TRBV6-5; D gene unclear. This CDR3 is built from 14 residues. Germline loops: CDR1 MNHEY, CDR2 SVGAGI.

This clonotype is judged medium-sized. The rearrangement uses TRBV30 and TRBJ1-6, with D uncertain. The germline gives CDR1 GTSNPN, CDR2 SVGIG (reference sequence). The germline V and J ends were trimmed by 0 bases and 4 bases, with 10 bases remaining between them. The CDR3 is 15 amino acids. CDR3 in amino acids: CAWSVRQGYNSPLHF. CDR3 DNA: TGTGCCTGGAGTGTACGCCAAGGGTATAATTCACCCCTCCACTTT.